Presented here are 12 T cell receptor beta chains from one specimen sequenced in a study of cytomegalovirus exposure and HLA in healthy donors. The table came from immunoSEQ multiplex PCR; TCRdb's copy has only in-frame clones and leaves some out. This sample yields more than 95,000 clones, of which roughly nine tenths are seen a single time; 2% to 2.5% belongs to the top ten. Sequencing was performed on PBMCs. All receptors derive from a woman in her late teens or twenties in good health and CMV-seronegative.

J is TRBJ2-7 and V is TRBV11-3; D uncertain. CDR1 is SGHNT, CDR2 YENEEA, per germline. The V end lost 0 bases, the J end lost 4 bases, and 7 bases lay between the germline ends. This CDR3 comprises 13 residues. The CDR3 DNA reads TGTGCCAGCAGCTTAGAAATGACTTACGAGCAGTACTTC. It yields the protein CASSLEMTYEQYF.

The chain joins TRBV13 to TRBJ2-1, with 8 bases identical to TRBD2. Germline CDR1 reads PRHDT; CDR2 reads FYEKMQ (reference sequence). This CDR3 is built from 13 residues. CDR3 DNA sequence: TGTGCTTCCGGGACTAGCTCCTACAATGAGCAGTTCTTC. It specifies CASGTSSYNEQFF.

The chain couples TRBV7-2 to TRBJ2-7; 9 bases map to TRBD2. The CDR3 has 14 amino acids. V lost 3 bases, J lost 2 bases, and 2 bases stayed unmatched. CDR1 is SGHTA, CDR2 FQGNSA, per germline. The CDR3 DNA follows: TGTGCCAGCAGCTTCGCGGGAGGGGCCTACGAGCAGTACTTC. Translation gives CASSFAGGAYEQYF.

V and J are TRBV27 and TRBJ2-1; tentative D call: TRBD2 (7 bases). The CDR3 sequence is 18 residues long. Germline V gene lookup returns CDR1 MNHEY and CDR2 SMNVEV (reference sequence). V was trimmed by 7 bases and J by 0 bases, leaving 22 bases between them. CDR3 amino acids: CASIGGGSGQTSYNEQFF. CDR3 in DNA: TGTGCCAGCATTGGGGGCGGGAGTGGTCAAACCTCCTACAATGAGCAGTTCTTC.

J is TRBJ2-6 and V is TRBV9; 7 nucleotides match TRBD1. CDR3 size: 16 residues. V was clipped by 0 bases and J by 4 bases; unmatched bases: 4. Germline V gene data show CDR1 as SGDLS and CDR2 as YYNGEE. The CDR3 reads CASSVGEGAGANVLTF. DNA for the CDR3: TGTGCCAGCAGCGTAGGAGAGGGGGCCGGGGCCAACGTCCTGACTTTC.

CDR3 loop: CASSSAGSSGEQFF. The CDR3 DNA follows: TGCGCCAGCAGCTCTGCGGGGTCTTCTGGGGAGCAGTTCTTC. The J gene is TRBJ2-1, the V gene TRBV5-1; D may be TRBD2 (6 bases). The CDR3 extends over 14 amino acids. V lost 3 bases to trimming and J lost 10 bases, with 17 bases between them. In germline, CDR1 is SGHRS, CDR2 YFSETQ.

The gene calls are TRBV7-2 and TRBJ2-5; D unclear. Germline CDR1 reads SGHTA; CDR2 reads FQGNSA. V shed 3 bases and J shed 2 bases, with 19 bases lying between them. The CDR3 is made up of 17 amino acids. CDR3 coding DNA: TGTGCCAGCAGCTTCACCGACGATGAGCGTTGGCAAGAGACCCAGTACTTC. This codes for CASSFTDDERWQETQYF.

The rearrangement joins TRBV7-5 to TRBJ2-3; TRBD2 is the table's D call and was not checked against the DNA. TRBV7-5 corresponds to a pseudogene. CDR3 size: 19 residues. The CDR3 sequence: CVRSLVSSRTSGRPDTQYF. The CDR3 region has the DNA TGTGTCAGAAGCTTAGTCTCTAGCAGGACTAGCGGGAGGCCTGATACGCAGTATTTT.

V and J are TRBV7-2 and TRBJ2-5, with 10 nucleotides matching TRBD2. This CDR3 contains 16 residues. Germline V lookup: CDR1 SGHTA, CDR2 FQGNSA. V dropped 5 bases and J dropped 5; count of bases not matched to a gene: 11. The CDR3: CASSLNGGLARETQYF. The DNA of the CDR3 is TGTGCCAGCAGCCTTAACGGGGGACTAGCGCGGGAGACCCAGTACTTC.

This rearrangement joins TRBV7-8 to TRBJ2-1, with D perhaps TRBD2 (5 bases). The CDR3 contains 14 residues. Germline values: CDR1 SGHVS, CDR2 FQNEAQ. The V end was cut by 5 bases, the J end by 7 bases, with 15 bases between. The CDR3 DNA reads TGTGCCAGCAGCGCTCGGACTTTCTCTAATGAGCAGTTCTTC. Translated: CASSARTFSNEQFF.

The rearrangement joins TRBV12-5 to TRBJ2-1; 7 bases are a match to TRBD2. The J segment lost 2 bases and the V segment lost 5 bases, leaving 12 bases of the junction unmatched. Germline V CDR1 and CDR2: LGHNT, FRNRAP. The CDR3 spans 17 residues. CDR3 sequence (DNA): TGTGCTAGTGGTACAGAGCGGGATGGTTGGACCTACAATGAGCAGTTCTTC. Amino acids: CASGTERDGWTYNEQFF.

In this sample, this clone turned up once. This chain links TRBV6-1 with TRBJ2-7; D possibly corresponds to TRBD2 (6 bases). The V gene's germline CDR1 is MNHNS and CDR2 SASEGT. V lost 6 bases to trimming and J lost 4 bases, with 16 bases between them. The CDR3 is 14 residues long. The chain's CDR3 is CASSDSAGIYEQYF. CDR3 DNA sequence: TGTGCCAGCAGCGATTCGGCGGGAATATACGAGCAGTACTTC.